This TCR beta chain was found in a study of OX40 agonist ivuxolimab in advanced cancers. Here immunoSEQ multiplex PCR was the method, and the copy in TCRdb shows in-frame clones only, minus some. The sample has over 65,000 clones, around 85% seen once. The CDR3 contains 13 residues. Trimming stripped 4 bases from V and 1 base from J, with 10 bases between. Germline assignment: CDR1 SQVTM and CDR2 ANQGSEA. The material sequenced was CD4+ or CD8+ T cells sorted from blood, taken in a trial of the OX40 agonist ivuxolimab. V gene TRBV29-1 combines with J gene TRBJ1-1; unclear D gene. This receptor was obtained from an adult with an advanced solid tumor such as melanoma, head and neck, liver or kidney cancer. The CDR3 nucleotides are TGCAGCGTTGTGGGCGCGGGGAACACTGAAGCTTTCTTT. Residues: CSVVGAGNTEAFF.